The rows below give T cell receptor beta chains drawn from one sample of a study of PD-1 blockade in classical Hodgkin lymphoma. Only in-frame clones appear in the TCRdb table, and some are missing; sequencing was by immunoSEQ multiplex PCR. The sample lists fewer than 35,000 clones, 90% to 95% seen once, with approximately 0.3% in the top ten. The sample consisted of CD4+ T cells from blood, taken before the fourth cycle of nivolumab. Every receptor here comes from a human donor with classical Hodgkin lymphoma. The CDR3 runs from the conserved cysteine through the conserved F or W. The D gene is left open where the match is weak. Clone size is not always given. Where it is, it says once, few, many or a class for expanded clones.

>TRBJ2-1|.|12|TRBV5-1|.
CASSLDLDEQFF
TGCGCCAGCAGCCTAGACTTAGATGAGCAGTTCTTC
>TRBJ2-5|.|14|TRBV5-1|.
CASSPQPGRETQYF
TGCGCCAGCAGCCCACAACCGGGGCGAGAGACCCAGTACTTC
>TRBJ2-7|.|14|TRBV5-5|.
CASSSTGTTYEQYF
TGTGCCAGCAGCTCTACCGGGACCACCTACGAGCAGTACTTC
>TRBJ2-7|TRBD1|15|TRBV7-9|.
CASSPTRGRENEQYF
TGTGCCAGCAGCCCGACCAGGGGGCGTGAAAACGAGCAGTACTTC
>TRBJ2-2|.|14|TRBV4-2|once
CASSHLQITGELFF
TGTGCCAGCAGCCACCTTCAGATCACCGGGGAGCTGTTTTTT
>TRBJ2-7|.|11|TRBV30|.
CAWSPVDEQYF
TGTGCCTGGAGCCCGGTTGACGAGCAGTACTTC
>TRBJ1-1|.|14|TRBV10-3|few
CAISVGKLNTEAFF
TGTGCCATCAGTGTTGGGAAATTGAACACTGAAGCTTTCTTT
>TRBJ1-3|.|17|TRBV9|.
CASSGRYGESSGNTIYF
TGTGCCAGCAGCGGGAGGTATGGGGAAAGCTCTGGAAACACCATATATTTT
>TRBJ2-1|TRBD2|20|TRBV9|.
CASSAYTGAFLGGSYNEQFF
TGTGCCAGCAGCGCTTACACCGGGGCCTTCCTCGGGGGGTCCTACAATGAGCAGTTCTTC
>TRBJ2-6|.|18|TRBV25-1|once
CASSEYGWTSSGANVLTF
TGTGCCAGCAGTGAATATGGTTGGACGAGCTCTGGGGCCAACGTCCTGACTTTC
>TRBJ2-5|.|16|TRBV6-5|.
CASSSRPKPYQETQYF
TGTGCCAGCAGTTCCCGACCAAAGCCGTACCAAGAGACCCAGTACTTC
>TRBJ1-2|.|14|TRBV28|once
CASSLIIPAGGYTF
TGTGCCAGCAGTTTGATAATCCCAGCGGGTGGCTACACCTTC
>TRBJ1-4|.|15|TRBV5-1|.
CASSLVRGPNEKLFF
TGCGCCAGCAGCTTAGTCAGGGGCCCTAATGAAAAACTGTTTTTT
>TRBJ1-5|TRBD1|15|TRBV28|.
CASSLWTGLTQPQHF
TGTGCCAGCAGTTTATGGACAGGGTTAACTCAGCCCCAGCATTTT
>TRBJ2-5|.|16|TRBV5-4|.
CASSLLAGGGLETQYF
TGTGCCAGCAGCTTGCTAGCCGGGGGTGGATTAGAGACCCAGTACTTC
>TRBJ2-7|.|17|TRBV30|.
CAWSALQIGLGANEQYF
TGTGCCTGGAGTGCTCTACAAATAGGACTGGGGGCGAACGAGCAGTACTTC
>TRBJ2-7|.|13|TRBV18|.
CASSPGQTYEQYF
TGTGCCAGCTCACCCGGACAGACCTACGAGCAGTACTTC
>TRBJ1-2|TRBD1|15|TRBV6-5|.
CATFPLTYRGHGYTF
TGTGCCACCTTCCCACTTACGTACAGGGGGCATGGCTACACCTTC
>TRBJ1-2|.|13|TRBV10-3|.
CAISARSPYGYTF
TGTGCCATCAGCGCCCGAAGCCCCTATGGCTACACCTTC
>TRBJ2-6|.|14|TRBV7-9|once
CATSSDSGANVLTF
TGTGCCACCAGCAGCGACTCTGGGGCCAACGTCCTGACTTTC
>TRBJ1-3|TRBD1|17|TRBV19|.
CARNLGTGTGGKNTIYF
TGTGCCAGGAACCTTGGCACGGGGACAGGGGGAAAAAACACCATATATTTT
>TRBJ1-2|.|13|TRBV23-1|.
CAGTRTTTFGYTF
TGCGCCGGTACCAGGACAACGACATTTGGCTACACCTTC
>TRBJ1-5|.|16|TRBV5-5|.
CASSSQKIMGNQPQHF
TGTGCCAGCAGCTCCCAGAAAATTATGGGCAATCAGCCCCAGCATTTT
>TRBJ2-3|.|15|TRBV6-6|once
CASRNRASGTDTQYF
TGTGCCAGCAGGAACCGGGCCAGTGGGACAGATACGCAGTATTTT
>TRBJ2-4|TRBD2|15|TRBV7-2|.
CASSIGREALNIQYF
TGTGCCAGCAGCATCGGTCGGGAGGCTTTAAACATTCAGTACTTC
>TRBJ2-2|.|13|TRBV7-3|.
CASSLYWAGELFF
TGTGCCAGCAGCTTATATTGGGCCGGGGAGCTGTTTTTT
>TRBJ2-5|TRBD1|16|TRBV6-6|.
CASSYVGTGGKETQYF
TGTGCCAGCAGTTACGTCGGGACAGGGGGGAAAGAGACCCAGTACTTC
>TRBJ2-3|.|17|TRBV19|.
CASSIFIGTPTTDTQYF
TGTGCCAGTAGTATTTTTATCGGGACACCTACCACAGATACGCAGTATTTT
>TRBJ2-4|TRBD1|15|TRBV11-2|.
CASSLAGTGENIQYF
TGTGCCAGCAGCTTAGCTGGGACAGGGGAAAACATTCAGTACTTC
>TRBJ1-5|TRBD1|15|TRBV19|.
CASSILGTGGEPQHF
TGTGCCAGTAGTATCCTAGGGACAGGGGGCGAACCCCAGCATTTT
>TRBJ1-3|.|18|TRBV7-9|.
CASSLSLGAGYSGNTIYF
TGTGCCAGCAGCTTAAGTCTGGGGGCAGGGTACTCTGGAAACACCATATATTTT
>TRBJ2-5|TRBD1|14|TRBV27|.
CASSFRGSQETQYF
TGTGCCAGCAGTTTCAGGGGGTCCCAAGAGACCCAGTACTTC
>TRBJ2-7|TRBD1|14|TRBV6-5|.
CASRGTGSSYEQYF
TGTGCCAGCAGGGGGACAGGGAGCTCCTACGAGCAGTACTTC
>TRBJ2-5|TRBD1|19|TRBV19|.
CASSPAIRNLGQVQETQYF
TGTGCCAGTAGCCCAGCAATACGAAACCTGGGACAGGTCCAAGAGACCCAGTACTTC
>TRBJ1-4|.|15|TRBV27|.
CASSSLGATNEKLFF
TGTGCCAGCAGCTCCCTGGGTGCAACTAATGAAAAACTGTTTTTT
>TRBJ2-1|TRBD2|16|TRBV4-2|.
CASSHLLAAVESEQFF
TGTGCCAGCAGCCATTTACTAGCGGCCGTAGAAAGTGAGCAGTTCTTC
>TRBJ2-2|TRBD2|18|TRBV28|.
CASSTPGLAGLNTGELFF
TGTGCCAGCAGCACGCCGGGACTAGCGGGACTTAACACCGGGGAGCTGTTTTTT
>TRBJ1-1|.|12|TRBV19|.
CASLGRVTEAFF
TGTGCCAGTCTGGGCAGGGTCACTGAAGCTTTCTTT
>TRBJ2-3|TRBD2|15|TRBV7-6|.
CASSSKREPGDTQYF
TGTGCCAGCAGCTCTAAGCGGGAGCCAGGTGATACGCAGTATTTT
>TRBJ2-2|TRBD2|17|TRBV5-1|.
CASRGTSGRSNTGELFF
TGCGCCAGCAGGGGGACTAGCGGGAGGTCGAACACCGGGGAGCTGTTTTTT
>TRBJ2-7|TRBD2|15|TRBV4-1|.
CASSYGLAENYEQYF
TGCGCCAGCAGCTACGGACTAGCGGAGAATTACGAGCAGTACTTC
>TRBJ1-1|.|14|TRBV28|.
CASSLSGVNTEAFF
TGTGCCAGCAGTTTATCGGGGGTGAACACTGAAGCTTTCTTT
>TRBJ2-7|.|15|TRBV6-1|.
CASSPVGSGNYEQYF
TGTGCCAGCAGTCCCGTAGGCAGCGGAAACTACGAGCAGTACTTC
>TRBJ1-1|.|13|TRBV18|.
CASSPQMNTEAFF
TGTGCCAGCTCACCGCAGATGAACACTGAAGCTTTCTTT
>TRBJ2-1|.|16|TRBV6-1|.
CASSEYAGSAYNEQFF
TGTGCCAGCAGTGAATACGCGGGTTCAGCCTACAATGAGCAGTTCTTC
>TRBJ2-1|.|15|TRBV6-6|.
CASSSNLAGGREQFF
TGTGCCAGCAGTTCCAACTTGGCCGGGGGGCGTGAGCAGTTCTTC
>TRBJ2-5|.|15|TRBV11-2|.
CASSFHYRIFETQYF
TGTGCCAGCAGCTTCCACTACCGGATCTTCGAGACCCAGTACTTC
>TRBJ1-5|.|14|TRBV28|.
CASSLSPIPQPQHF
TGTGCCAGCAGTTTATCGCCTATCCCTCAGCCCCAGCATTTT
>TRBJ2-3|TRBD1|15|TRBV11-2|once
CASSLGTGRTDTQYF
TGTGCCAGCAGCTTAGGGACAGGGCGCACAGATACGCAGTATTTT
>TRBJ2-3|TRBD2|15|TRBV5-1|once
CASSLLAGITDTQYF
TGCGCCAGCAGCTTACTAGCGGGGATCACAGATACGCAGTATTTT
>TRBJ1-5|.|17|TRBV4-1|.
CASSQGGPPLLNQPQHF
TGCGCCAGCAGCCAAGGTGGGCCGCCTTTGCTCAATCAGCCCCAGCATTTT
>TRBJ1-2|.|12|TRBV30|.
CAWSVLFGTEDF
TGTGCCTGGAGTGTACTCTTTGGGACGGAAGACTTC
>TRBJ2-1|.|16|TRBV7-8|.
CASSLHGGVAPNEQFF
TGTGCCAGCAGCTTACACGGGGGAGTTGCCCCCAATGAGCAGTTCTTC
>TRBJ2-2|TRBD2|14|TRBV6-4|.
CATREVANTGELFF
TGTGCCACCCGGGAGGTGGCGAACACCGGGGAGCTGTTTTTT
>TRBJ2-1|TRBD1|14|TRBV5-1|.
CASSRDRVYNEQFF
TGCGCCAGCAGCCGCGACAGGGTTTACAATGAGCAGTTCTTC
>TRBJ1-2|TRBD1|14|TRBV18|.
CASSDRGDGFGYTF
TGTGCCAGCTCAGACAGGGGAGACGGCTTTGGCTACACCTTC
>TRBJ2-7|.|12|TRBV4-1|.
CASSQEGSEQYF
TGCGCCAGCAGCCAAGAGGGTAGCGAGCAGTACTTC
>TRBJ2-1|.|15|TRBV6-6|.
CASSYVGTTTSEQFF
TGTGCCAGCAGTTACGTGGGAACCACTACAAGTGAGCAGTTCTTC
>TRBJ2-5|.|13|TRBV7-3|.
CASSQYLWETQYF
TGTGCCAGCAGCCAATATTTGTGGGAGACCCAGTACTTC